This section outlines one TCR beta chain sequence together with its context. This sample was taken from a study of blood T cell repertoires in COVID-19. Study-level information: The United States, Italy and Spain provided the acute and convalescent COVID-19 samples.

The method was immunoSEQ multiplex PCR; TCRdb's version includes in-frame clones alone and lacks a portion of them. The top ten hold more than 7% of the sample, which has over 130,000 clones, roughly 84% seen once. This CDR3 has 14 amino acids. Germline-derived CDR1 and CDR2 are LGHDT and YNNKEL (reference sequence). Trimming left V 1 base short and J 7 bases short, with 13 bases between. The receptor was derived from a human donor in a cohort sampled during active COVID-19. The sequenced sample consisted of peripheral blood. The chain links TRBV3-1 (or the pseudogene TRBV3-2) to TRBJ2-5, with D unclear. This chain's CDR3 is CASSQGSEVGTQYF. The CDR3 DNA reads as TGTGCCAGCAGCCAAGGCTCCGAGGTGGGGACCCAGTACTTC.